Given below is one T cell receptor (beta chain) in context. Its antigen remains unidentified. The length of the CDR3 is 13 residues. CDR1 is MNHNS, CDR2 SASEGT, per germline. V shed 5 bases, J shed 6 bases, and the junction held 6 bases outside the gene matches. This record comes from a study of early stage breast cancer tumors. Study-wide findings and caveats: Commonly generated sequences made up most enriched TCRB sequences shared between patients. Chain pairing and CD4, CD8 or FOXP3 expression were not captured.

Assay: immunoSEQ multiplex PCR; the TCRdb copy retains only in-frame clones and omits some. The sample yields around 71,000 clones, around four fifths seen once. The receptor's source is a person in their sixties with breast cancer. Sequencing was performed on blood. V usage is TRBV6-1 and J usage is TRBJ1-1; 7 nucleotides align to TRBD1. CDR3 sequence: CASSWDRGAEAFF. The CDR3 DNA is TGTGCCAGCAGTTGGGACAGAGGGGCTGAAGCTTTCTTT.